The source of this T cell receptor beta chain is a study of T cell responses to AZD1222 COVID-19 vaccine. Study observations and caveats: Possibly, clonal diversity was underestimated; donors were largely white British and included more females.

Method: immunoSEQ multiplex PCR; TCRdb's copy keeps in-frame clones and lacks some. Of 150,000 to 200,000 clones listed, approximately 87% were seen once; the top ten hold around 2.9%. Turning to this clone: Its antigen remains unidentified.

Germline values: CDR1 LGHDT, CDR2 YNNKEL (reference sequence). Trimming stripped 9 bases from V and 5 bases from J, with 11 bases between. CDR3 length equals 12 residues. The V call is TRBV3-1 (or the pseudogene TRBV3-2), the J call TRBJ1-5; perhaps TRBD1 as D (5 bases). The TCR originated in an adult in good health. Sequencing used peripheral blood, obtained on day 0 of MenACWY control vaccination. The CDR3 region has the DNA TGTGCCAGTTATCAGGGATATCAGCCCCAGCATTTT. This encodes CASYQGYQPQHF.